One TCR beta chain is described in this entry. What it binds is unknown. Looked up from germline, CDR1 is MDHEN and CDR2 is SYDVKM. The length of the CDR3 is 19 residues. With 3 bases removed from V and 0 bases from J, the gap between germline ends came to 20 bases. The method was immunoSEQ multiplex PCR; TCRdb's version includes in-frame clones alone and lacks a portion of them. The table includes 95,000 to 150,000 clones, around 87% detected once. This sample was taken from a study of T cell responses to AZD1222 COVID-19 vaccine. The study, taken as a whole, reports: Possibly, clonal diversity was underestimated; donors were largely white British and included more females. The repertoires were collected only after the peak T cell response. Dominant at 160-218 and 743-854, vaccine-associated CD4 TCRs also spanned spike.

This sequence was found in an adult in good health. The sequencing here drew on peripheral blood, taken on day 0 of AZD1222 vaccination. The genes are TRBV28 and TRBJ1-4; D remains unclear. CDR3 bases: TGTGCCAGCAGTTTTTTTGTAATTGGGGATACCGCAACTAATGAAAAACTGTTTTTT. It yields the protein CASSFFVIGDTATNEKLFF.